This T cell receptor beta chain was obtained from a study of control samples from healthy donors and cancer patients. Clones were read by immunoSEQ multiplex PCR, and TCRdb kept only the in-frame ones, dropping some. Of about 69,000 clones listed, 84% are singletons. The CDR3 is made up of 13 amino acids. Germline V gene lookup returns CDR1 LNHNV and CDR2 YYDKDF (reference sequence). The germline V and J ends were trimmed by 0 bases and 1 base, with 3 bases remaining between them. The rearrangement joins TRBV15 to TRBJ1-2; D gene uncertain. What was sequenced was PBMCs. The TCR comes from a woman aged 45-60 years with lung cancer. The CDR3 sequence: CATSRDSNYGYTF. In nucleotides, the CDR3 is TGTGCCACCAGCAGAGATAGTAACTATGGCTACACCTTC.